The clone carrying this TCR beta chain was recorded only once. These data are taken from a study of control samples from healthy donors and cancer patients. Sequenced by immunoSEQ multiplex PCR; TCRdb stores in-frame clones only, minus some. The sample includes over 60,000 clones, 70% to 90% of them seen just once. V lost 6 bases, J lost 3 bases, and 12 bases lay in between. Germline-derived CDR1 and CDR2 are MNHEY and SMNVEV (reference sequence). The CDR3 loop spans 13 amino acids. This TCR was sampled from a woman aged 55-70 years with head and neck cancer. Sequencing was performed on PBMCs. The chain is built from TRBV27 and TRBJ2-7, with a weak D call TRBD1 (5 bases). CDR3 in DNA: TGTGCCAGCAGGGGCTCAGGGCGCTACGAGCAGTACTTC. Amino acid sequence: CASRGSGRYEQYF.